This T cell receptor beta chain derives from a study of cytomegalovirus exposure and HLA in healthy donors. Overall study context: The study placed around 80% of its approximately 400 genotyped donors in the Caucasian-associated ancestry cluster. Broader study findings: In a later analysis, specific HLA alleles were associated with around 17,000 TCR beta sequences at a 0.05 false discovery rate. The number of N-insertions in an Asian-associated ancestry cluster was reportedly below the 666-donor mean in a later analysis. Over 150 TCR beta chains were listed as cytomegalovirus-associated.

Per germline, CDR1 SNHLY and CDR2 FYNNEI. Trimming left V 7 bases short and J 1 base short, with 19 bases between. This CDR3 spans 16 amino acids. Concerning this clone: What it recognizes is unknown.

The PCR used 60 Vbeta and 13 Jbeta primers. The method was immunoSEQ multiplex PCR; TCRdb's version includes in-frame clones alone and lacks a portion of them. The repertoire holds more than 140,000 clones, with over 60% as singletons. This clonotype was obtained from a woman younger than 45 in good health and CMV-seropositive. The chain has TRBV2 and TRBJ1-2; no clear D. Sequencing was carried out using PBMCs. CDR3 sequence reads: CASKIRREMYNYGYTF. The CDR3 DNA is TGTGCCAGCAAAATTCGACGGGAGATGTATAACTATGGCTACACCTTC.